This T cell receptor beta chain was captured in a study of blood T cell repertoires in COVID-19. Trimming stripped 5 bases from V and 0 bases from J, with 8 bases between. The CDR3 totals 14 residues. Germline CDR1 and CDR2: KGHDR and SFDVKD. The repertoire was sequenced with immunoSEQ multiplex PCR; TCRdb's copy has only in-frame clones and lacks some. Of about 350,000 clones in the sample, approximately 91% were seen once. Input material: PBMCs or T cells enriched from blood (not recorded which). The sequence was obtained from a woman in her 30s who had been exposed to COVID-19. The chain joins TRBV24-1 to TRBJ2-3; D not certain. CDR3 residues: CATSGATSTDTQYF. The CDR3 nucleotides read TGTGCCACCAGTGGGGCAACTAGCACAGATACGCAGTATTTT.